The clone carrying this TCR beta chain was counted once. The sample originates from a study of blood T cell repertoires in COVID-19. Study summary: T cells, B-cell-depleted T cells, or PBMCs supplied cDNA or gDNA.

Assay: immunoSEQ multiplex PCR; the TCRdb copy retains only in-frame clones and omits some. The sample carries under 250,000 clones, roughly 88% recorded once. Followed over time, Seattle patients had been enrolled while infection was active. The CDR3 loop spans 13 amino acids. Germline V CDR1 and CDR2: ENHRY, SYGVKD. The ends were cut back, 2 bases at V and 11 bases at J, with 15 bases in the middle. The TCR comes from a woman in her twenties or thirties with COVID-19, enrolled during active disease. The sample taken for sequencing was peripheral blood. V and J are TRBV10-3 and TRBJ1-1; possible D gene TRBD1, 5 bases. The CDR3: CAISERGGGVAFF. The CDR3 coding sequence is TGTGCCATCAGTGAGAGGGGTGGAGGGGTGGCTTTCTTT.